The clone carrying this T cell receptor beta chain has a handful of counts. Antigen: not known. This CDR3 spans 15 amino acids. Trimming took off 4 bases at V and 1 base at J, with 13 bases between the two ends. Germline loops: CDR1 MNHEY, CDR2 SVGAGI. The record originates from a study of T cell responses to AZD1222 COVID-19 vaccine. General study points: A reported finding is that nearly half of spike-specific TCRs target unmutated variant regions.

The repertoire was sequenced with immunoSEQ multiplex PCR; TCRdb's copy has only in-frame clones and lacks some. The sample has some 150,000 clones; around 89% are singletons. The gene calls are TRBV6-5 and TRBJ2-5, with D tentatively TRBD1 or TRBD2 (5 bases each). The sequence came from an adult in good health. The material was peripheral blood, obtained on day 0 of AZD1222 vaccination. CDR3 protein: CASSSYSGPQETQYF. The CDR3 bases are TGTGCCAGCAGTTCCTACTCGGGGCCCCAAGAGACCCAGTACTTC.